These 22 T cell receptor beta chains were sequenced from one sample in a study of T cells in Graves' hyperthyroidism and ophthalmopathy. Researchers amplified the TCR beta CDR3 regions from RNA transcripts. TCR CDR3 regions were first amplified by RT-PCR with HTBI primers. TCRdb processed the multiplex PCR reads anew with MiXCR; each CDR3 protein has one entry. The sample carries around 520,000 distinct CDR3 sequences, roughly an eighth recorded once. The sample comprised blood. The source is a woman aged 18 to 35 with Graves' hyperthyroidism.

This sequence joins TRBV19 and TRBJ2-3, with 12 bases lining up with TRBD1. The CDR3 runs 16 residues. V gave up 1 base and J gave up 5 bases; unmatched junction bases: 4. Germline assignment: CDR1 LNHDA and CDR2 SQIVND (reference sequence). The CDR3 region has the DNA TGTGCCAGTAGTATAGGTTGGGACAGGGGGCAAGATACGCAGTATTTT. As protein: CASSIGWDRGQDTQYF.

As to this clonotype: Being one base from a much bigger clone, this may be a read error. The chain employs TRBV18 and TRBJ2-4; D is perhaps TRBD1 (6 bases). Germline assignment: CDR1 KGHSH and CDR2 LQKENI. Trimming took off 2 bases at V and 9 bases at J, with 11 bases between the two ends. The CDR3 is made up of 13 amino acids. CDR3 in amino acids: CASSPGGMGIQYF. The DNA for the CDR3 is TGTGCCAGCTCACCAGGGGGCATGGGCATTCAGTACTTC.

This clonotype was counted ten times or more. The chain joins TRBV19 to TRBJ1-1, with D hard to call. V dropped 8 bases and J dropped 1 base, with 11 bases sitting between them. Germline V gene data show CDR1 as LNHDA and CDR2 as SQIVND (reference sequence). This CDR3 is 13 amino acids long. DNA for the CDR3: TGTGCCAGTGAGACAAGGGAGAACACTGAAGCTTTCTTT. Translating it yields CASETRENTEAFF.

This clonotype was counted only a few times. J is TRBJ2-7 and V is TRBV6-5; 11 bases align to TRBD1. From germline, CDR1 is MNHEY and CDR2 SVGAGI. Trimming at V came to 2 bases and at J to 0 bases, leaving 3 bases not matched to a gene. The CDR3 sequence is 16 residues long. In DNA, the CDR3 is TGTGCCAGCAGTTACATCGGGACAGGGGGCTCCTACGAGCAGTACTTC. Protein: CASSYIGTGGSYEQYF.

This clonotype was recorded at least ten times. The rearrangement joins TRBV2 to TRBJ2-3, with TRBD2 matching over 7 bases. CDR3 length: 14 amino acids. Germline V CDR1 and CDR2: SNHLY, FYNNEI. J was trimmed by 0 bases and V by 4 bases; bases with no gene match: 1. CDR3 residues: CASSVSGSTDTQYF. CDR3 nucleotide sequence: TGTGCCAGCAGTGTTAGCGGGAGCACAGATACGCAGTATTTT.

This clonotype has a count of ten or more. The chain carries TRBV11-2 and TRBJ2-7; 9 bases are a match to TRBD2. The CDR3 sequence is 17 residues long. Germline V gene sequence: CDR1 SGHAT, CDR2 FQNNGV. V trimming: 0 bases; J trimming: 2 bases; junction bases outside the gene matches: 8. CDR3 in DNA: TGTGCCAGCAGCTTAGAGCCTAGCGGGATGGGGACCTACGAGCAGTACGTC. It is translated as CASSLEPSGMGTYEQYV.

This clonotype was found a few times. The chain is built from TRBV30 and TRBJ2-7; D gene uncertain. Deletions cut 3 bases from V and 3 bases from J, with 6 bases between. The CDR3 totals 11 residues. CDR1 and CDR2 (germline): GTSNPN, SVGIG (reference sequence). As DNA, the CDR3 is TGTGCCTGGAGGATAGGCTACGAGCAGTACGTC. This translates into CAWRIGYEQYV.

The chain links TRBV3-1 to TRBJ2-6, with unresolved D. The V end was cut by 4 bases, the J end by 4 bases, with 8 bases between. Germline CDR1 LGHDT, CDR2 YNNKEL (reference sequence). CDR3 length equals 14 residues. The CDR3 sequence is CASSLTEGANVLTF. CDR3 bases: TGTGCCAGCAGCCTCACCGAGGGGGCCAACGTCCTGACTTTC.

The table lists this clonotype with many counts. The rearrangement joins TRBV12-3 or TRBV12-4 to TRBJ1-1; tentatively, D is TRBD1 (5 bases). V dropped 3 bases and J dropped 5 bases, with 10 bases sitting between them. This CDR3 has 13 amino acids. This chain's CDR3 is CASSFKGNTEAFF. CDR3 DNA: TGTGCCAGCAGTTTTAAGGGGAATACTGAAGCTTTCTTT.

This clonotype was counted at least ten times. V and J are TRBV28 and TRBJ2-2, with D unresolved. From germline, CDR1 is MDHEN and CDR2 SYDVKM. The CDR3 length is 15 residues. Trimming shortened V by 6 bases and J by 2 bases, and 13 bases separated the two germline ends. CDR3 protein: CASRLHRYNTGELFF. The CDR3 nucleotides are TGTGCCAGCAGATTACACCGCTATAACACCGGGGAGCTGTTTTTT.

This clonotype was seen ten or more times. The rearrangement joins TRBV10-3 to TRBJ1-2; D gene ambiguous. CDR3 length: 13 residues. Between the trimmed V and J ends, which lost 3 bases and 8 bases, there was a span of 13 bases. CDR1 and CDR2 from the germline V gene are ENHRY and SYGVKD. The CDR3 reads CAISERGFRGYTF. The CDR3 nucleotides read TGTGCCATCAGTGAACGAGGGTTTAGGGGCTACACCTTC.

This clonotype has a count of ten or more. The chain couples TRBV4-1 to TRBJ1-5; possible D gene TRBD1, 5 bases. Trimming removed 0 bases at V and 6 bases at J, with 6 bases between. The CDR3 sequence is 13 residues long. Germline V gene data show CDR1 as MGHRA and CDR2 as YSYEKL. The CDR3 DNA reads TGCGCCAGCAGCCAAGAGACAGTTCAGCCCCAGCATTTT. It translates to CASSQETVQPQHF.

There are many counts of this clonotype. The chain combines TRBV12-3 or TRBV12-4 with TRBJ2-7; TRBD1 agrees at 10 bases. J lost 2 bases, V lost 4 bases, and 5 bases had no gene match. The CDR3 consists of 15 residues. CDR3 coding DNA: TGTGCCAGCAGTTCCCCGGGACAGGGGACCTACGAGCAGTACTTC. Translating it yields CASSSPGQGTYEQYF.

This clonotype was recorded at least ten times. The chain employs TRBV7-3 and TRBJ2-1; the match to TRBD1 covers 8 bases. J gave up 7 bases and V 5 bases, and 4 bases lay outside the gene matches. The CDR3 is made up of 13 amino acids. The germline gives CDR1 SGHTA, CDR2 FQGTGA. In DNA form, the CDR3 reads TGTGCCAGCAGCATGGACAGGGCGAATGAGCAGTTCTTC. Encoded protein: CASSMDRANEQFF.

This clonotype was detected ten times or more. The junction does not match germline at one end; this may be a read error. The V gene is TRBV19, the J gene TRBJ1-1; D gene uncertain. CDR1 LNHDA and CDR2 SQIVND come from the germline V gene (reference sequence). The CDR3 totals 14 residues. In DNA form, the CDR3 reads TGTGCCAGTAGTACCCAGGACCGGAACTCTGAAGCTTTCTTT. It is translated as CASSTQDRNSEAFF.

V usage is TRBV6-1 and J usage is TRBJ1-2, with D perhaps matching TRBD1 (6 bases). From germline, CDR1 is MNHNS and CDR2 SASEGT. The CDR3 runs to 15 residues. The germline V and J ends were trimmed by 5 bases and 3 bases, with 16 bases remaining between them. This CDR3 is CASSPRGRVDYGYTF. The CDR3 DNA follows: TGTGCCAGCAGTCCCCGGGGGCGCGTTGACTATGGCTACACCTTC.

This clonotype has ten or more counts. The rearrangement links TRBV7-2 to TRBJ2-3, with 7 bases identical to TRBD2. Trimming at V came to 5 bases and at J to 2 bases, leaving 7 bases not matched to a gene. This CDR3 is 15 amino acids long. The germline V gene encodes CDR1 SGHTA and CDR2 FQGNSA. As DNA, the CDR3 is TGTGCCAGCAGCCGGGACTACCAGACCACAGATACGCAGTATTTT. Residues: CASSRDYQTTDTQYF.

This clonotype was seen at least ten times. The genes are TRBV19 and TRBJ1-5; the match to TRBD1 covers 8 bases. V lost 10 bases and J lost 0; bases outside the gene matches: 8. The CDR3 is made up of 15 amino acids. Germline CDR1 and CDR2: LNHDA and SQIVND (reference sequence). Here the CDR3 DNA reads TGTGCCACGGGGGACAGGTCCTATAGCAATCAGCCCCAGCATTTT. Translated: CATGDRSYSNQPQHF.

This clonotype was detected a few times. The rearrangement uses TRBV20-1 and TRBJ2-7; TRBD1 matches at 8 bases. CDR1 is DFQATT and CDR2 is SNEGSKA in the germline V gene (reference sequence). V was pared by 6 bases and J by 6 bases, with 7 bases of the junction left unmatched. The length of the CDR3 is 12 residues. CDR3 sequence reads: CSARGDRTEQYV. CDR3 bases: TGCAGTGCAAGGGGGGACAGGACCGAGCAGTACGTC.

This clonotype was detected ten times or more. The CDR3 nucleotides read TGCAGCGCCGGGACCTCTGGGGCCAACGTCCTGACTTTC. Its translation: CSAGTSGANVLTF. The rearrangement links TRBV29-1 to TRBJ2-6; D might be TRBD1 or TRBD2, each matching 5 bases. CDR3 length: 13 residues. V lost 7 bases and J 0 bases, leaving 7 bases between the germline ends. Germline values: CDR1 SQVTM, CDR2 ANQGSEA. The full variable domain, rest sourced from reference TRBV29-1 and TRBJ2-6, is SAVISQKPSRDICQRGTSLTIQCQVDSQVTMMFWYRQQPGQSLTLIATANQGSEATYESGFVIDKFPISRPNLTFSTLTVSNMSPEDSSIYLCSAGTSGANVLTFGAGSRLTVL.

A remark on this clonotype: A read error may produce the germline difference seen at one junction end. The rearrangement uses TRBV19 and TRBJ2-5; TRBD2 matches 8 bases. The CDR3 length is 17 residues. CDR1 LNHDA and CDR2 SQIVND come from the germline V gene (reference sequence). The chain's CDR3 is CASSIRAAGGNQGTQYF. In DNA, the CDR3 is TGTGCCAGTAGTATAAGGGCTGCGGGAGGAAACCAAGGGACCCAGTACTTC.

The sample holds a few counts of this clonotype. The J gene is TRBJ1-2, the V gene TRBV29-1; TRBD1 matches 8 bases. With V trimmed by 5 bases and J by 2 bases, 7 bases remained unmatched. In germline, CDR1 is SQVTM, CDR2 ANQGSEA. The CDR3 sequence is 14 residues long. The CDR3 nucleotides are TGCAGCGTTTCAGAGGACAGGGCAAACTATGGCTACACCTTC. Its protein product is CSVSEDRANYGYTF.